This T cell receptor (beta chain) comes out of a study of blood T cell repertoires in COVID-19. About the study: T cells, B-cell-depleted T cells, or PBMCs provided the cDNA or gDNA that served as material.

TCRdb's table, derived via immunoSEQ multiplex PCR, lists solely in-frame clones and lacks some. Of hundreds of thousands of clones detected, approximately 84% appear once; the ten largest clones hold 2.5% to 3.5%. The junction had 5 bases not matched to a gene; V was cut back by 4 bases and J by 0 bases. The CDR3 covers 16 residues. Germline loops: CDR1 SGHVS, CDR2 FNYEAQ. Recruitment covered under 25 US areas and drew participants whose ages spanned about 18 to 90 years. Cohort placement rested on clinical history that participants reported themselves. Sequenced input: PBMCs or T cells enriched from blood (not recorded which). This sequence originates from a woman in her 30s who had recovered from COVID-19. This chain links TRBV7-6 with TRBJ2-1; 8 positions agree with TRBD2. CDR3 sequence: CASSSPAGASYNEQFF. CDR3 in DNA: TGTGCCAGCAGCTCTCCAGCGGGGGCCTCCTACAATGAGCAGTTCTTC.